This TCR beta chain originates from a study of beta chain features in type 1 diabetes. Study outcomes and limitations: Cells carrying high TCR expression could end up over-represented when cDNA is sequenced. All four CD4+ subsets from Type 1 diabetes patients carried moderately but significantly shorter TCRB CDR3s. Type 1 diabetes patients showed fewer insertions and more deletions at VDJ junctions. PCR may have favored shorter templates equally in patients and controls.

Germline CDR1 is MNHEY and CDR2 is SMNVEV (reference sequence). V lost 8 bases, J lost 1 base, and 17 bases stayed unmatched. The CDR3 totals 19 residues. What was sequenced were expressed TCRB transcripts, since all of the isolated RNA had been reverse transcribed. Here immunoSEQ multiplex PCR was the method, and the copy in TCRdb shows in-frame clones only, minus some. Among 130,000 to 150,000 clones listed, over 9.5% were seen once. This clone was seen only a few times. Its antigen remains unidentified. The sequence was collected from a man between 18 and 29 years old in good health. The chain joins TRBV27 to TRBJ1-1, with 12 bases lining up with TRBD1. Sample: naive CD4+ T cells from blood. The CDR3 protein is CASPLGDRGRPGRNTEAFF. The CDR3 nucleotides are TGTGCCAGCCCCCTAGGGGACAGGGGGCGCCCAGGCCGGAACACTGAAGCTTTCTTT.